The next 24 T cell receptor beta chains were all read from a single sample in a study of human T cells and chemical hapten exposure. Time point of the sample: pre-sensitization, week 0. Sample treatment: therapeutic diphenylcyclopropenone sensitization with weekly scalp DPC. TCRdb independently ran MiXCR on the RACE reads; one entry per CDR3 protein. This sample has about 120,000 distinct CDR3 sequences, with about 14% found just once. The input for sequencing was whole blood, taken in connection with sensitization to the hapten diphenylcyclopropenone (DPC). Every receptor here comes from a woman between 18 and 30 years old with alopecia areata. Some clones in this sample may be carry-over from other donors' samples.

This clonotype was counted at least ten times. This chain connects TRBV12-3 or TRBV12-4 to TRBJ1-2, with 8 bases identical to TRBD1. The ends lost 5 bases at V and 5 bases at J; junction bases unmatched: 1. The CDR3 length is 12 residues. In DNA, the CDR3 is TGTGCCAGCAGTGGGACAGGTTATGGCTACACCTTC. Its translation: CASSGTGYGYTF.

In this sample, this clonotype turned up many times. V is TRBV7-2 and J is TRBJ1-4; maybe TRBD1 (6 bases). This CDR3 has 15 amino acids. With 5 bases removed from V and 5 bases from J, the gap between germline ends came to 15 bases. CDR1 is SGHTA, CDR2 FQGNSA, per germline. CDR3 nucleotides: TGTGCCAGCAGCCCGCAGGGCGGACAGAATGAAAAACTGTTTTTT. This encodes CASSPQGGQNEKLFF.

This clonotype appeared many times. The V gene is TRBV20-1, the J gene TRBJ1-2; D unclear. The V gene's germline CDR1 is DFQATT and CDR2 SNEGSKA (reference sequence). CDR3 length: 12 amino acids. V was trimmed by 6 bases and J by 0 bases, leaving 8 bases between them. Written as DNA, the CDR3 is TGCAGTGCCACCCGAACTAACTATGGCTACACCTTC. This translates into CSATRTNYGYTF.

This clonotype has just a few counts. The rearrangement uses TRBV7-6 and TRBJ1-1; possible D gene TRBD1, 5 bases. Trimming removed 1 base from V and 5 bases from J, with 17 bases in between. This CDR3 contains 16 residues. Germline lookup yields CDR1 SGHVS and CDR2 FNYEAQ. The CDR3 region is CASSLGGTMGLTEAFF. DNA for the CDR3: TGTGCCAGCAGCTTAGGCGGGACGATGGGGCTGACTGAAGCTTTCTTT.

There are a few counts of this clonotype. The rearrangement uses TRBV7-2 and TRBJ1-4; 7 bases are shared with TRBD1. After removal of 3 bases from V and 8 bases from J, the junction contained 3 bases not matched to a gene. The germline gives CDR1 SGHTA, CDR2 FQGNSA. This CDR3 has 13 residues. The CDR3 sequence: CASSLTGQEKLFF. CDR3 coding DNA: TGTGCCAGCAGCTTGACAGGGCAGGAAAAACTGTTTTTT.

The rearrangement joins TRBV9 to TRBJ2-3; the match to TRBD2 covers 7 bases. CDR3 length equals 14 residues. Germline lookup yields CDR1 SGDLS and CDR2 YYNGEE. V lost 4 bases, J lost 3 bases, and 5 bases stayed unmatched. CDR3 sequence: CASSLAEGTDTQYF. The CDR3 nucleotides read TGTGCCAGCAGCCTAGCGGAGGGGACAGATACGCAGTATTTT.

The chain carries TRBV27 and TRBJ1-1; 7 nucleotides line up with TRBD1. Per germline, CDR1 MNHEY and CDR2 SMNVEV (reference sequence). V shed 3 bases, J shed 8 bases, and the junction held 12 bases outside the gene matches. The CDR3 has 15 residues. The CDR3 is CASSLMTGRSSEAFF. In DNA, the CDR3 is TGTGCCAGCAGTTTGATGACAGGGAGATCATCCGAAGCTTTCTTT.

This clonotype has ten or more counts. J is TRBJ1-2 and V is TRBV6-1, with 7 bases aligning to TRBD1. The CDR3 spans 14 residues. Germline-derived CDR1 and CDR2 are MNHNS and SASEGT. With 5 bases clipped from V and 4 bases from J, the junction kept 7 bases outside the gene matches. CDR3 amino acids: CASSRDRQGYGYTF. The CDR3 region has the DNA TGTGCCAGCAGTAGGGACAGACAAGGCTATGGCTACACCTTC.

CDR3 DNA sequence: TGTGCCATCAGTCCCCAGGGGGGTATTGAAGCTTTCTTT. Translating it yields CAISPQGGIEAFF. The chain couples TRBV10-3 to TRBJ1-1; the match to TRBD1 covers 7 bases. V gave up 5 bases and J gave up 7 bases; unmatched junction bases: 7. There are 13 residues in the CDR3. The germline V gene has CDR1 ENHRY and CDR2 SYGVKD.

This clonotype was seen only a few times. V gene TRBV30 combines with J gene TRBJ2-7, with D maybe TRBD1 (5 bases). The V end lost 0 bases, the J end lost 0 bases, and 6 bases lay between the germline ends. Germline values: CDR1 GTSNPN, CDR2 SVGIG (reference sequence). The CDR3 consists of 13 residues. CDR3 loop: CAWSVDSSYEQYF. DNA of the CDR3: TGTGCCTGGAGTGTCGACAGCTCCTACGAGCAGTACTTC.

In this sample, this clonotype turned up a few times. The chain carries TRBV20-1 and TRBJ2-3, with 12 nucleotides matching TRBD2. Unmatched junction bases numbered 10, after V lost 1 base and J lost 14 bases. The CDR3 sequence is 14 residues long. Germline CDR1 reads DFQATT; CDR2 reads SNEGSKA (reference sequence). The CDR3 DNA sequence: TGCAGTGCTAGAGCAGGACTAGCGGGGAGCCTTTGGTATTTT. This sequence encodes CSARAGLAGSLWYF.

This clonotype occurred many times. The V and J genes are TRBV7-2 and TRBJ2-2; 15 bases align to TRBD2. J gave up 4 bases and V 6 bases, and 12 bases lay outside the gene matches. This CDR3 has 19 amino acids. Germline V gives CDR1 SGHTA, CDR2 FQGNSA. DNA of the CDR3: TGTGCCAGCAGATCCGATGGACTAGCGGGGGGGGCCCGCACCGGGGAGCTGTTTTTT. Translated: CASRSDGLAGGARTGELFF.

The gene calls are TRBV7-9 and TRBJ1-1, with TRBD1 matching over 7 bases. There are 13 residues in the CDR3. Losses at the gene ends were 7 bases for V and 1 base for J; bases not matched to a gene: 3. CDR1 is SEHNR and CDR2 is FQNEAQ in the germline V gene (reference sequence). CDR3: CASIYRGNTEAFF. DNA of the CDR3: TGTGCCAGCATCTACAGGGGGAACACTGAAGCTTTCTTT.

This clonotype occurred a few times. V usage is TRBV5-1 and J usage is TRBJ2-4; 8 bases are a match to TRBD1. V lost 3 bases and J lost 8; bases outside the gene matches: 16. CDR3 length: 17 residues. Germline-derived CDR1 and CDR2 are SGHRS and YFSETQ. The CDR3 nucleotides are TGCGCCAGCAGCTCGGCCGGGACAGGCGGACGTGGGGACATTCAGTACTTC. Amino acids: CASSSAGTGGRGDIQYF.

The gene calls are TRBV5-4 and TRBJ2-7; perhaps TRBD1 as D (6 bases). CDR3 length: 13 residues. Trimming took off 4 bases at V and 5 bases at J, with 13 bases between the two ends. Germline CDR1 and CDR2: SGHNT and YYREEE (reference sequence). Here the CDR3 DNA reads TGTGCCAGCAGCCCTAGGGGGTCCGACGAGCAGTACTTC. This encodes CASSPRGSDEQYF. Filled out from reference TRBV5-4 and TRBJ2-7, the complete variable domain reads ETGVTQSPTHLIKTRGQQVTLRCSSQSGHNTVSWYQQALGQGPQFIFQYYREEENGRGNFPPRFSGLQFPNYSSELNVNALELDDSALYLCASSPRGSDEQYFGPGTRLTVT.

This clonotype showed up just a few times. The rearrangement links TRBV29-1 to TRBJ2-5; D tentatively reads TRBD1 or TRBD2 (6 bases each). V was pared by 4 bases and J by 2 bases, with 11 bases between. This CDR3 region has 13 residues. The germline gives CDR1 SQVTM, CDR2 ANQGSEA. CDR3 sequence: CSVGLGGQETQYF. The CDR3 region has the DNA TGCAGCGTTGGTTTAGGGGGGCAAGAGACCCAGTACTTC.

This clonotype turned up a few times. J is TRBJ1-5 and V is TRBV7-2; no definite D call. CDR1 is SGHTA and CDR2 is FQGNSA in the germline V gene. Trimming removed 1 base at V and 7 bases at J, with 8 bases between. The CDR3 contains 13 residues. The CDR3 reads CASSLDPRQPQHF. CDR3 in DNA: TGTGCCAGCAGCTTAGATCCGCGGCAGCCCCAGCATTTT.

In its sample, this clonotype was seen many times. This chain links TRBV10-2 with TRBJ1-1; tentative D call: TRBD1 (5 bases). The V end lost 4 bases, the J end lost 5 bases, and 14 bases lay between the germline ends. The germline V gene has CDR1 WSHSY and CDR2 SAAADI. This CDR3 region has 14 residues. CDR3 bases: TGCGCCAGCAGTGTCCGGCAGGGCTTAACTGAAGCTTTCTTT. Amino acid sequence: CASSVRQGLTEAFF.

The gene calls are TRBV11-2 and TRBJ2-7, with D possibly TRBD1 on 6 matching bases. The CDR3 spans 14 residues. The germline V and J ends were trimmed by 3 bases and 6 bases, with 15 bases remaining between them. The germline CDR1 and CDR2 sequences are SGHAT and FQNNGV. CDR3 loop: CASSFGQSTGEQYF. DNA of the CDR3: TGTGCCAGCAGCTTTGGACAGTCTACTGGCGAGCAGTACTTC.

Many counts were recorded for this clonotype. This CDR3 is CASGPDRGTEAFF. CDR3 coding DNA: TGTGCTAGTGGTCCAGACAGGGGGACTGAAGCTTTCTTT. This sequence joins TRBV12-5 and TRBJ1-1; the match to TRBD1 covers 9 bases. This CDR3 has 13 residues. V lost 5 bases and J lost 5; bases outside the gene matches: 3. Germline CDR1 LGHNT, CDR2 FRNRAP. The entire variable domain, with the rest obtained from reference TRBV12-5 and TRBJ1-1, is as follows: DARVTQTPRHKVTEMGQEVTMRCQPILGHNTVFWYRQTMMQGLELLAYFRNRAPLDDSGMPKDRFSAEMPDATLATLKIQPSEPRDSAVYFCASGPDRGTEAFFGQGTRLTVV.

This clonotype was counted ten times or more. J is TRBJ1-6 and V is TRBV25-1; 12 bases align to TRBD1. This CDR3 contains 15 residues. Unmatched junction bases numbered 3, after V lost 2 bases and J lost 10 bases. From germline, CDR1 is MGHDK and CDR2 SYGVNS. The CDR3, as DNA: TGTGCCAGCAGTGAACCCGGGACAGGGGGCTCACCCCTCCACTTT. This sequence encodes CASSEPGTGGSPLHF.

This chain links TRBV27 with TRBJ1-2; possible D gene TRBD1, 5 bases. Trimming cost V 5 bases and J 0 bases, with 13 bases left between them. CDR1 is MNHEY, CDR2 SMNVEV, per germline (reference sequence). This CDR3 spans 15 amino acids. The DNA of the CDR3 is TGTGCCAGCAGTGTGGGGACGGCGGCTAACTATGGCTACACCTTC. Amino acid sequence: CASSVGTAANYGYTF.

This clonotype showed up just once. In DNA, the CDR3 is TGTGCCAGCAGCTTAGATGCGCAGGCCTATGGCTACACCTTC. Translated, it gives CASSLDAQAYGYTF. The V gene is TRBV7-8, the J gene TRBJ1-2; D not certain. Between the trimmed V and J ends, which lost 1 base and 4 bases, there was a span of 10 bases. Germline-derived CDR1 and CDR2 are SGHVS and FQNEAQ. The CDR3 totals 14 residues.

In its sample, this clonotype was seen a few times. V is TRBV28 and J is TRBJ1-1, with TRBD1 as a possible D gene (5 bases). The CDR3 contains 11 residues. Germline CDR1 is MDHEN and CDR2 is SYDVKM. V was cut by 3 bases and J by 11 bases, with 10 bases left in between. The CDR3 loop reads CASSLEGSAFF. The CDR3 region has the DNA TGTGCCAGCAGTTTGGAGGGGAGCGCTTTCTTT.